A selection of T cell receptor beta chains follows, all from one sample in a study of brain T cells in children with intractable seizures. Clones were sequenced by immunoSEQ multiplex PCR, and TCRdb holds only the in-frame ones, with some missing. The table has approximately 330,000 clones, over 90% seen once. Sequenced material: peripheral blood, taken 4 to 6 months after surgery. The receptors here all came from a boy less than two years old with tuberous sclerosis and intractable seizures. Both conserved end residues are part of each CDR3. The order of the fields is V gene, J gene, clone size, D gene, CDR3 protein, CDR3 DNA. The D gene is left open where the match is weak. Not all rows give a size; the values are once, few, many and, for expanded clones, a class.

>TRBV7-9|TRBJ1-4|NA|NA
CASSSRVEKLFF
TGTGCCAGCAGCTCTCGGGTTGAAAAACTGTTTTTT
>TRBV3-1/TRBV3-2|TRBJ2-7|NA|TRBD2
CASSLQPGLAGYEQYF
TGTGCCAGCAGCCTCCAACCGGGACTAGCGGGATACGAGCAGTACTTC
>TRBV19|TRBJ2-7|NA|NA
CASSRHSGTGTVYEQYF
TGTGCCAGTAGTCGACACTCCGGGACGGGAACTGTCTACGAGCAGTACTTC
>TRBV9|TRBJ2-7|NA|NA
CASSPGGANEQYF
TGTGCCAGCAGCCCTGGGGGGGCTAACGAGCAGTACTTC
>TRBV18|TRBJ1-1|NA|NA
CASSPPGKMNTEAFF
TGTGCCAGCTCACCACCCGGGAAGATGAACACTGAAGCTTTCTTT
>TRBV7-9|TRBJ2-7|NA|NA
CASSSTLSSGTSTTYEQYF
TGTGCCAGCAGCTCAACTCTGAGTTCCGGGACTTCGACCACCTACGAGCAGTACTTC
>TRBV13|TRBJ2-5|NA|NA
CASIDRAQETQYF
TGTGCCAGCATCGACAGAGCTCAAGAGACCCAGTACTTC
>TRBV11-2|TRBJ2-1|NA|NA
CASSLVGEGEQFF
TGTGCCAGCAGCTTAGTCGGAGAGGGTGAGCAGTTCTTC
>TRBV19|TRBJ1-2|once|TRBD1
CASSGTGPNYGYTF
TGTGCCAGTAGCGGGACAGGGCCTAACTATGGCTACACCTTC
>TRBV13|TRBJ2-4|NA|TRBD1
CASSLVKGANVAKNIQYF
TGTGCCAGCAGCTTAGTTAAGGGGGCCAACGTAGCCAAAAACATTCAGTACTTC
>TRBV19|TRBJ2-1|NA|TRBD2
CASTLTSGSHNEQFF
TGTGCCAGTACCTTGACTAGCGGGAGCCACAATGAGCAGTTCTTC
>TRBV18|TRBJ2-3|NA|NA
CASSPPGRETSTDTQYF
TGTGCCAGCTCACCACCGGGGCGGGAAACTAGCACAGATACGCAGTATTTT
>TRBV9|TRBJ2-5|NA|TRBD2
CASSARLAGEGETQYF
TGTGCCAGCAGCGCCCGACTAGCGGGGGAGGGGGAGACCCAGTACTTC
>TRBV12-3/TRBV12-4|TRBJ1-5|NA|NA
CASSSDSGQPQHF
TGTGCCAGCAGTTCCGACTCAGGCCAGCCCCAGCATTTT
>TRBV15|TRBJ1-1|NA|NA
CATSRGGTYEAFF
TGTGCCACCAGCAGAGGCGGGACTTATGAAGCTTTCTTT
>TRBV11-2|TRBJ2-5|NA|NA
CASSLGQAAQAQYF
TGTGCCAGCAGCTTAGGTCAGGCTGCCCAGGCCCAGTACTTC
>TRBV19|TRBJ1-6|NA|NA
CASTGSSGNSPLHF
TGTGCCAGTACTGGTTCTTCGGGTAATTCACCCCTCCACTTT
>TRBV2|TRBJ1-1|NA|NA
CASRQNTEAFF
TGTGCCAGCAGACAGAACACTGAAGCTTTCTTT
>TRBV18|TRBJ2-1|once|NA
CASSPRKSSYNEQFF
TGTGCCAGCTCACCACGAAAGAGCTCCTACAATGAGCAGTTCTTC
>TRBV27|TRBJ1-2|NA|NA
CASSLSANYGYTF
TGTGCCAGCAGTTTATCAGCTAACTATGGCTACACCTTC
>TRBV7-8|TRBJ1-2|NA|NA
CASSLSVTRANYGYTF
TGTGCCAGCAGCTTATCAGTGACACGCGCTAACTATGGCTACACCTTC
>TRBV27|TRBJ2-6|NA|NA
CASSFLVPQGPSVLTF
TGTGCCAGCAGTTTCCTCGTCCCACAGGGCCCCAGCGTCCTGACTTTC
>TRBV6-5|TRBJ1-4|NA|NA
CASSPRRESEKLFF
TGTGCCAGCAGTCCCCGCCGAGAGAGCGAAAAACTGTTTTTT
>TRBV2|TRBJ2-7|once|TRBD1
CASSEGTGAHEQYF
TGTGCCAGCAGTGAAGGGACAGGGGCCCACGAGCAGTACTTC
>TRBV9|TRBJ1-1|NA|TRBD1
CASSKTGQDTEAFF
TGTGCCAGCAGCAAGACAGGGCAGGACACTGAAGCTTTCTTT
>TRBV21-1|TRBJ1-2|NA|NA
CASSADRGISTNYGYTF
TGTGCCAGCAGCGCGGACAGGGGAATTTCTACTAACTATGGCTACACCTTC
>TRBV24-1|TRBJ2-1|NA|NA
CATSDWQANEQFF
TGTGCCACCAGTGATTGGCAGGCGAATGAGCAGTTCTTC
>TRBV2|TRBJ1-1|few|NA
CASSVVQDTEAFF
TGTGCCAGCAGTGTCGTGCAGGATACTGAAGCTTTCTTT
>TRBV28|TRBJ2-1|NA|TRBD1
CASSSKKRWTGRSYNEQFF
TGTGCCAGCAGTTCAAAAAAACGATGGACAGGGCGCTCCTACAATGAGCAGTTCTTC
>TRBV10-2|TRBJ2-1|NA|NA
CASSEGHNEQFF
TGCGCCAGCAGTGAAGGGCACAATGAGCAGTTCTTC
>TRBV18|TRBJ2-3|NA|NA
CASSPPLTYTDTQYF
TGTGCCAGCTCACCACCTTTGACGTACACAGATACGCAGTATTTT
>TRBV30|TRBJ2-2|NA|TRBD2
CAWSPISGDTGELFF
TGTGCCTGGAGTCCCATCAGCGGGGACACCGGGGAGCTGTTTTTT
>TRBV6-5|TRBJ1-2|NA|TRBD1
CASIYSATGGGNGYTF
TGTGCCAGCATTTACTCGGCCACAGGGGGGGGTAATGGCTACACCTTC
>TRBV3-1/TRBV3-2|TRBJ2-4|NA|NA
CASSQDRGSKNIQYF
TGTGCCAGCAGCCAAGATCGGGGGTCCAAAAACATTCAGTACTTC
>TRBV19|TRBJ2-7|NA|TRBD2
CASSIGAGGPYEQYF
TGTGCCAGTAGTATCGGAGCGGGGGGGCCCTACGAGCAGTACTTC
>TRBV7-3|TRBJ2-7|NA|NA
CASSQYEQYF
TGTGCCAGCAGCCAATACGAGCAGTACTTC
>TRBV7-3|TRBJ1-1|NA|NA
CASSLRDRTEAFF
TGTGCCAGCAGCTTACGTGACAGGACTGAAGCTTTCTTT
>TRBV5-5|TRBJ2-2|NA|NA
CASRAGSVTINTGELFF
TGTGCCAGCAGGGCCGGGTCGGTCACAATTAACACCGGGGAGCTGTTTTTT
>TRBV19|TRBJ2-7|NA|NA
CASSIAQGPYYEQYF
TGTGCCAGTAGTATAGCTCAAGGGCCGTACTACGAGCAGTACTTC
>TRBV7-9|TRBJ2-1|NA|NA
CASSLPGTPNEQFF
TGTGCCAGCAGCTTGCCTGGGACTCCCAATGAGCAGTTCTTC
>TRBV2|TRBJ2-7|NA|NA
CASSEGGYEQYF
TGTGCCAGCAGTGAAGGTGGCTACGAGCAGTACTTC
>TRBV7-6|TRBJ1-1|NA|NA
CASSLARNTEAFF
TGTGCCAGCAGCTTAGCGAGGAACACTGAAGCTTTCTTT
>TRBV2|TRBJ1-5|NA|NA
CASSEGISNQPQHF
TGTGCCAGCAGTGAAGGAATTAGCAATCAGCCCCAGCATTTT
>TRBV13|TRBJ2-1|NA|NA
CASSLEPSTYNEQFF
TGTGCCAGCAGCTTAGAACCAAGTACCTACAATGAGCAGTTCTTC
>TRBV23-1|TRBJ1-5|NA|NA
CASLARGNQPQHF
TGCGCCAGCCTCGCCAGGGGCAATCAGCCCCAGCATTTT
>TRBV27|TRBJ2-5|NA|TRBD2
CASSLSGGSQTQYF
TGTGCCAGCAGTTTATCCGGGGGGAGTCAGACCCAGTACTTC
>TRBV3-1/TRBV3-2|TRBJ1-6|NA|TRBD1
CASSPRDRDNSPLHF
TGTGCCAGCAGCCCCCGGGACAGGGATAATTCACCCCTCCACTTT
>TRBV6-5|TRBJ2-2|NA|NA
CASSSSGPAGTGELFF
NA